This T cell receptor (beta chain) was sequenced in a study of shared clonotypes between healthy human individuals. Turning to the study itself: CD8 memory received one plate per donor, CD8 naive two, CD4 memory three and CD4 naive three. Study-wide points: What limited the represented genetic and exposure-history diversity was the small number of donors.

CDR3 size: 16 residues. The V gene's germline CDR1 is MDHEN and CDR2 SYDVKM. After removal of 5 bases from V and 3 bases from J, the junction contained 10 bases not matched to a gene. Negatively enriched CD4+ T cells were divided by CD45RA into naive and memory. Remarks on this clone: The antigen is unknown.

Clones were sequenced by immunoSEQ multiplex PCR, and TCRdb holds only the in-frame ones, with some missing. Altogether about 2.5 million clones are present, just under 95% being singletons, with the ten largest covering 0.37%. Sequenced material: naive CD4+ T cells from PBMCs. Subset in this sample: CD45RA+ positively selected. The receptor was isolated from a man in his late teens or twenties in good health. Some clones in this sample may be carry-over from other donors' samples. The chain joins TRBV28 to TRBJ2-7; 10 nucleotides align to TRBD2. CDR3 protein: CASSTRTSGSYYEQYF. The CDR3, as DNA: TGTGCCAGCAGTACAAGGACTAGCGGTTCCTACTACGAGCAGTACTTC.